This is a list of T cell receptor beta chains from one sample in a study of blood T cell repertoires in COVID-19. Data came from immunoSEQ multiplex PCR; TCRdb stores just in-frame clones and leaves some out. The table records more than 250,000 clones, around 88% of them present only once. Sequences were obtained from peripheral blood. The receptors stem from a woman in her twenties or thirties with COVID-19, enrolled during active disease. The CDR3 runs from the conserved cysteine through the conserved F or W. D genes are given only for firm matches. Only part of the rows carry a size: once, few, many, or a class if the clone is expanded.

TRBV27	NA	TRBD2	TRBJ2-3	15	TGTGCCAGCAGTCTATCTAGCGGAGGCACAGATACGCAGTATTTT	CASSLSSGGTDTQYF
TRBV19	NA	TRBD1	TRBJ1-2	15	TGTGCCAGTAGTCTTTTTGGACAGGGTCCAGACGGCTACACCTTC	CASSLFGQGPDGYTF
TRBV9	NA	NA	TRBJ2-3	16	TGTGCCAGCAGCGTAAATCCTACTACTAGCACAGATACGCAGTATTTT	CASSVNPTTSTDTQYF
TRBV30	NA	TRBD1	TRBJ1-5	14	TGTGCCTGGAGTGTAGACAGGGGCAATCAGCCCCAGCATTTT	CAWSVDRGNQPQHF
TRBV5-1	NA	NA	TRBJ1-1	15	TGCGCCAGCAGCCCGGGGCCGGGGAGGGACACTGAAGCTTTCTTT	CASSPGPGRDTEAFF
TRBV5-5	NA	TRBD2	TRBJ2-5	16	TGTGCCAGCAGCTTTAGTAGCGGGGGGGCCGGAGAGACCCAGTACTTC	CASSFSSGGAGETQYF
TRBV2	NA	TRBD2	TRBJ2-7	15	TGTGCCAGCAGTCAAGGACTAGCGGGGGATTACGAGCAGTACTTC	CASSQGLAGDYEQYF
TRBV4-2	NA	NA	TRBJ1-4	14	TGTGCCAGCAGCCAAGAGCAGGCCACCCCTGCCCTGTTTTTT	CASSQEQATPALFF
TRBV5-5	NA	TRBD2	TRBJ2-3	20	TGTGCCAGCAGCTTGGCCGGGCTAGCGGGGGGGCCAGCCGGGTCAGATACGCAGTATTTT	CASSLAGLAGGPAGSDTQYF
TRBV7-2	NA	NA	TRBJ2-2	13	TGTGCCAGCAGCTTCGGGAACACCGGGGAGCTGTTTTTT	CASSFGNTGELFF
TRBV7-6	NA	TRBD2	TRBJ2-2	17	TGTGCCAGCAGCTTATTTTCTCGGGGGGCGAACACCGGGGAGCTGTTTTTT	CASSLFSRGANTGELFF
TRBV6-5	NA	NA	TRBJ1-5	15	TGTGCCAGCAGGGTCGCGGCGAGCACGAATCAGCCCCAGCATTTT	CASRVAASTNQPQHF
TRBV6-6	once	NA	TRBJ1-2	17	TGTGCCAGCAGTCTACACGTAGGCCGGAGCCAGTCTTATGGCTACACCTTC	CASSLHVGRSQSYGYTF
TRBV5-4	NA	TRBD1	TRBJ1-2	15	TGTGCCAGCAGCTTAGGACAGGGGGCTAACTATGGCTACACCTTC	CASSLGQGANYGYTF
TRBV7-2	NA	NA	TRBJ1-2	14	TGTGCCAGCAGCCCCCAACACAGGGTCTATGGCTACACCTTC	CASSPQHRVYGYTF
TRBV27	once	NA	TRBJ1-6	15	TGTGCCAGCAGTTTAGTCAGGGAAGCTTATTCACCCCTCCACTTT	CASSLVREAYSPLHF
TRBV5-1	NA	TRBD1	TRBJ2-3	18	TGCGCCAGCAGCCCCCTTGGACAGGGGGTTTTAGGTACAGATACGCAGTATTTT	CASSPLGQGVLGTDTQYF
TRBV7-8	NA	NA	TRBJ2-5	16	TGTGCCAGCAGCTTACCCCGGGAAATCCCCCAAGAGACCCAGTACTTC	CASSLPREIPQETQYF
TRBV7-9	NA	NA	TRBJ2-5	14	TGTGCCAGCAGCTCTCAGGGTGGGCAAGAGACCCAGTACTTC	CASSSQGGQETQYF
TRBV7-2	NA	NA	TRBJ1-4	15	TGTGCCAGCAGCTCGGGGGGGCTCGTGGGTGAAAAACTGTTTTTT	CASSSGGLVGEKLFF
TRBV9	NA	NA	TRBJ1-4	15	TGTGCCAGCAGCTTGTCCCTAACAGGGAATGAAAAACTGTTTTTT	CASSLSLTGNEKLFF
TRBV2	NA	NA	TRBJ1-5	13	TGTGCCAGCAGCCCCCGGGGTGGACAGCCCCAGCATTTT	CASSPRGGQPQHF
TRBV2	NA	NA	TRBJ2-2	16	TGTGCCAGCAGTGAGCGGGGAAATCTTCCCACCGGGGAGCTGTTTTTT	CASSERGNLPTGELFF